These 22 T cell receptor beta chains originate from one sample sequenced in a study of cytomegalovirus exposure and HLA in healthy donors. The PCR used 60 Vbeta and 13 Jbeta primers. The assay was immunoSEQ multiplex PCR, and TCRdb's table has in-frame clones only and misses some. The table shows around 65,000 clones, with more than 60% occurring only once. The sample was PBMCs. These receptors came from a man aged 45 to 65 in good health and CMV-seropositive.

CDR3 coding DNA: TGCGCCAGCAGCCAAGAGGGGGAAGGGAGGGCCTACGAGCAGTACTTC. Its protein is CASSQEGEGRAYEQYF. V gene TRBV4-3 combines with J gene TRBJ2-7; 7 bases line up with TRBD2. This CDR3 is built from 16 residues. In germline, CDR1 is LGHNA, CDR2 YSLEER. J gave up 2 bases and V 0 bases, and 7 bases lay outside the gene matches.

The sample holds a few counts of this clone. DNA for the CDR3: TGTGCCAGCACGGACACGAGCTCCTACGAGCAGTACTTC. Its translation is CASTDTSSYEQYF. The V gene is TRBV6-5, the J gene TRBJ2-7; D may be TRBD1 (5 bases). The V end was cut by 7 bases, the J end by 0 bases, with 10 bases between. CDR1 is MNHEY, CDR2 SVGAGI, per germline. The CDR3 totals 13 residues.

The CDR3 region is CASSATGSGEAFF. The CDR3 DNA sequence: TGTGCCAGCAGCGCAACAGGGTCCGGTGAAGCTTTCTTT. The chain recombines TRBV7-9 with TRBJ1-1; a possible D gene is TRBD1 (6 bases). Trimming took 5 bases from V and 7 from J, leaving 14 bases between them. Germline V gene data show CDR1 as SEHNR and CDR2 as FQNEAQ (reference sequence). This CDR3 has 13 amino acids. Using reference TRBV7-9 and TRBJ1-1 for the parts outside the CDR3, the full variable domain is DTGVSQNPRHKITKRGQNVTFRCDPISEHNRLYWYRQTLGQGPEFLTYFQNEAQLEKSRLLSDRFSAERPKGSFSTLEIQRTEQGDSAMYLCASSATGSGEAFFGQGTRLTVV.

The chain carries TRBV9 and TRBJ1-4; the D gene is possibly TRBD1 (5 bases). The CDR3 is made up of 15 amino acids. From germline, CDR1 is SGDLS and CDR2 YYNGEE. V was shortened by 0 bases and J by 4 bases, with 10 bases between the two germline ends. The CDR3 nucleotides read TGTGCCAGCAGCGTAGGGGGCAGCTATAATGAAAAACTGTTTTTT. This codes for CASSVGGSYNEKLFF. The complete variable domain, with remaining parts taken from reference TRBV9 and TRBJ1-4, reads DSGVTQTPKHLITATGQRVTLRCSPRSGDLSVYWYQQSLDQGLQFLIQYYNGEERAKGNILERFSAQQFPDLHSELNLSSLELGDSALYFCASSVGGSYNEKLFFGSGTQLSVL.

CDR3 sequence (DNA): TGTGCCAGCAGCCTGTGGAGGCGGGGGGACAGCACAGATACGCAGTATTTT. This sequence encodes CASSLWRRGDSTDTQYF. This rearrangement joins TRBV5-6 to TRBJ2-3; TRBD2 aligns across 8 bases. V was clipped by 4 bases and J by 0 bases; unmatched bases: 10. In germline, CDR1 is SGHDT, CDR2 YYEEEE. CDR3 length: 17 amino acids.

On this clone: A junction boundary mismatches the germline segment, possibly from a read error. This sequence joins TRBV7-9 and TRBJ2-3; no clear D gene. The germline CDR1 and CDR2 sequences are SEHNR and FQNEAQ (reference sequence). This CDR3 has 17 residues. The CDR3 DNA reads as TGTTCCAGCAGCTTAGCCCCCCCTGGCTTATACACAGATGCGCAGTATTTT. This translates into CSSSLAPPGLYTDAQYF.

CDR3 loop: CASSWTSGPYEQYF. The CDR3 nucleotides are TGTGCCAGCAGTTGGACTAGCGGCCCCTACGAGCAGTACTTC. V gene TRBV27 combines with J gene TRBJ2-7, with 10 bases identical to TRBD2. With V trimmed by 4 bases and J by 2 bases, 2 bases remained unmatched. Germline CDR1 reads MNHEY; CDR2 reads SMNVEV (reference sequence). This CDR3 is 14 amino acids long.

V is TRBV30 and J is TRBJ2-5; D ambiguous. V shed 0 bases and J shed 5 bases, with 4 bases lying between them. This CDR3 is built from 11 residues. Germline V gives CDR1 GTSNPN, CDR2 SVGIG (reference sequence). As DNA, the CDR3 is TGTGCCTGGAGTGTCGGGGAGACCCAGTACTTC. Protein sequence: CAWSVGETQYF.

This chain connects TRBV6-5 to TRBJ1-5, with D possibly TRBD1 on 5 matching bases. The CDR3 is made up of 13 amino acids. Trimming removed 6 bases from V and 6 bases from J, with 12 bases in between. Germline V gene data show CDR1 as MNHEY and CDR2 as SVGAGI. CDR3 in amino acids: CASRQGGFQPQHF. CDR3 coding DNA: TGTGCCAGCAGGCAGGGAGGGTTTCAGCCCCAGCATTTT.

J is TRBJ2-1 and V is TRBV9; TRBD2 matches 7 bases. The CDR3 totals 15 residues. With V trimmed by 0 bases and J by 4 bases, 4 bases remained unmatched. Germline values: CDR1 SGDLS, CDR2 YYNGEE. CDR3 bases: TGTGCCAGCAGCGTAGGCCTTAGCGGGTACAATGAGCAGTTCTTC. Protein product: CASSVGLSGYNEQFF. The complete variable domain, with remaining parts taken from reference TRBV9 and TRBJ2-1, reads DSGVTQTPKHLITATGQRVTLRCSPRSGDLSVYWYQQSLDQGLQFLIQYYNGEERAKGNILERFSAQQFPDLHSELNLSSLELGDSALYFCASSVGLSGYNEQFFGPGTRLTVL.

The V and J genes are TRBV27 and TRBJ1-1; no clear D gene. Germline lookup yields CDR1 MNHEY and CDR2 SMNVEV (reference sequence). The CDR3 contains 14 residues. Trimming pared 5 bases from V and 0 bases from J, leaving 10 bases between. Here the CDR3 reads CASSTRAMNTEAFF. The DNA of the CDR3 is TGTGCCAGCAGTACCCGAGCCATGAACACTGAAGCTTTCTTT.

This chain uses TRBV6-4 with TRBJ2-5, with 7 bases that match TRBD2. The CDR3 totals 13 residues. The junction had 5 bases not matched to a gene; V was cut back by 6 bases and J by 4 bases. Looked up from germline, CDR1 is MRHNA and CDR2 is SNTAGT. The CDR3 protein is CASSPREVETQYF. In DNA form, the CDR3 reads TGTGCCAGCAGCCCCCGGGAGGTAGAGACCCAGTACTTC.

This chain uses TRBV30 with TRBJ1-2; D may be TRBD1 (6 bases). CDR1 is GTSNPN, CDR2 SVGIG, per germline (reference sequence). V gave up 0 bases and J gave up 3 bases, with 11 bases separating them. The CDR3 is 14 residues long. The CDR3 here is CAWSVNRADYGYTF. In nucleotides, the CDR3 is TGTGCCTGGAGTGTAAACAGGGCGGACTATGGCTACACCTTC.

The rearrangement links TRBV10-3 to TRBJ2-7; 8 nucleotides agree with TRBD2. Germline assignment: CDR1 ENHRY and CDR2 SYGVKD. After removal of 2 bases from V and 3 bases from J, the junction contained 3 bases not matched to a gene. This CDR3 comprises 14 residues. CDR3 sequence: CAISEGGRNYEQYF. The CDR3 coding sequence is TGTGCCATCAGTGAGGGCGGGAGGAACTACGAGCAGTACTTC.

This chain uses TRBV28 with TRBJ1-3; 7 bases are a match to TRBD1. CDR1 is MDHEN, CDR2 SYDVKM, per germline. The CDR3 totals 15 residues. J lost 7 bases, V lost 7 bases, and 13 bases had no gene match. CDR3 nucleotides: TGTGCCAGCATTGAGGGGGCAGGGAGAGGGAACACCATATATTTT. The encoded protein is CASIEGAGRGNTIYF.

J is TRBJ2-2 and V is TRBV19, with 7 bases aligning to TRBD2. The CDR3 runs 14 residues. The junction had 4 bases not matched to a gene; V was cut back by 5 bases and J by 4 bases. Germline V gene lookup returns CDR1 LNHDA and CDR2 SQIVND (reference sequence). The CDR3 nucleotides are TGTGCCAGTAGTCCCGGGAGGCGCACCGGGGAGCTGTTTTTT. As protein: CASSPGRRTGELFF.

The rearrangement joins TRBV5-4 to TRBJ1-3; D is perhaps TRBD1 (5 bases). V lost 2 bases and J lost 0, with 6 bases in between. This CDR3 is 14 amino acids long. Germline V lookup: CDR1 SGHNT, CDR2 YYREEE (reference sequence). The CDR3 DNA follows: TGTGCCAGCAGCTTTCAGGGCTCTGGAAACACCATATATTTT. This encodes CASSFQGSGNTIYF.

This clone was seen only a few times. This sequence may be a read error, since a much larger clone differs from it by one base. Other DNA variants within this sample encode the same CDR3. The chain links TRBV7-4 to TRBJ2-7; TRBD1 is a possible D gene (6 bases). Germline V gives CDR1 SGHVT, CDR2 SQSDAQ. V was trimmed by 4 bases and J by 0 bases, leaving 13 bases between them. The CDR3 is made up of 15 amino acids. The DNA of the CDR3 is TGTGCCAGCAGCTCCCAGGGGCCCAGCTCCTACGAGCAGTACTTC. It yields the protein CASSSQGPSSYEQYF.

This clone was detected once. J is TRBJ2-7 and V is TRBV30; TRBD2 matches 13 bases. Germline assignment: CDR1 GTSNPN and CDR2 SVGIG (reference sequence). The CDR3 covers 14 residues. V was clipped by 5 bases and J by 4 bases; unmatched bases: 5. The CDR3: CAWGRTSGSYEQYF. In nucleotides, the CDR3 is TGTGCCTGGGGTAGGACTAGCGGGAGTTACGAGCAGTACTTC.

This chain connects TRBV6-1 to TRBJ1-2; possibly TRBD1 for D (5 bases). The V end lost 8 bases, the J end lost 8 bases, and 21 bases lay between the germline ends. This CDR3 region has 14 residues. Per the germline V gene, CDR1 is MNHNS and CDR2 is SASEGT. The CDR3 loop is CASGTLGRVRGYTF. In DNA, the CDR3 is TGTGCCAGCGGGACTCTAGGACGAGTAAGGGGCTACACCTTC.

This clone was seen only once. The rearrangement uses TRBV5-6 and TRBJ2-7; D unresolved. The CDR3 is 14 residues long. Trimming pared 3 bases from V and 3 bases from J, leaving 13 bases between. Germline lookup yields CDR1 SGHDT and CDR2 YYEEEE. The CDR3 DNA reads TGTGCCAGCAGCTGGGCCCGCAGCCGCTACGAGCAGTACTTC. Protein: CASSWARSRYEQYF.

The genes are TRBV19 and TRBJ1-1; TRBD1 aligns across 7 bases. The CDR3 totals 15 residues. The V gene's germline CDR1 is LNHDA and CDR2 SQIVND (reference sequence). With V trimmed by 5 bases and J by 5 bases, 11 bases remained unmatched. The DNA for the CDR3 is TGTGCCAGTAGTGGGAACAGGGGAGTTGGGACTGAAGCTTTCTTT. Translated: CASSGNRGVGTEAFF.